This is a list of T cell receptor beta chains from one sample in a study of T cell responses to AZD1222 COVID-19 vaccine. Produced via immunoSEQ multiplex PCR; TCRdb's table is partial and in-frame only. The sample holds more than 130,000 clones; 90% are singletons and the top ten take more than 3%. The sample in question was peripheral blood, obtained on day 0 of AZD1222 vaccination. Receptors were obtained from an adult in good health. Each CDR3 is given with its conserved first and last residue. Each record gives: clone size, V gene, CDR3 protein. Clone size is stated in some rows and not others, as once, few, many or a class when expanded.

size: NA; V: TRBV6-5; CDR3: CASSYQDRAPNYGYTF
size: NA; V: TRBV6-2/TRBV6-3; CDR3: CASSALAGSYNEQFF
size: NA; V: TRBV5-1; CDR3: CASRSFDRYEQYF
size: few; V: TRBV3-1/TRBV3-2; CDR3: CASSRGVSMNTEAFF
size: NA; V: TRBV4-1; CDR3: CASSQIGLANEQFF
size: NA; V: TRBV5-1; CDR3: CASMGVGTDTQYF
size: once; V: TRBV4-1; CDR3: CASSQDRGATNEKLFF
size: once; V: TRBV7-9; CDR3: CASSSSEGLEAFF
size: NA; V: TRBV6-2/TRBV6-3; CDR3: CASSYWRASFFHF
size: NA; V: TRBV19; CDR3: CASSTLPDVTYEQYF
size: NA; V: TRBV7-9; CDR3: CASSWGQSLNTEAFF
size: NA; V: TRBV5-4; CDR3: CASSLGGIGRAFSGANVLTF
size: once; V: TRBV6-2/TRBV6-3; CDR3: CASSYGDNMSTDTQYF
size: NA; V: TRBV29-1; CDR3: CSVELSGTDTQYF
size: NA; V: TRBV18; CDR3: CASSPQGWELYGYTF
size: once; V: TRBV5-8; CDR3: CASSSLFGQSRYGYTF
size: NA; V: TRBV27; CDR3: CASSLVGEHYEQYF
size: NA; V: TRBV29-1; CDR3: CSGGLAGGQYF
size: NA; V: TRBV5-6; CDR3: CASSPQGPSTDTQYF
size: NA; V: TRBV2; CDR3: CATCGDSDSPLHF
size: NA; V: TRBV5-1; CDR3: CASSLAGAGGNEQFF
size: NA; V: TRBV5-1; CDR3: CASSLAVRLAGSEQFF
size: once; V: TRBV6-5; CDR3: CASSWEVGRETQYF
size: NA; V: TRBV11-3; CDR3: CASSLGGAPSETQYF
size: once; V: TRBV7-8; CDR3: CASSPSGLYYEQYF
size: NA; V: TRBV6-5; CDR3: CASRGGADTQYF
size: NA; V: TRBV28; CDR3: CASSPMTIPNYEQYF
size: NA; V: TRBV2; CDR3: CASTRGWTDTQYF
size: NA; V: TRBV6-5; CDR3: CASSYATGGKETQYF
size: NA; V: TRBV3-1/TRBV3-2; CDR3: CASSQTAYNSPLHF
size: NA; V: TRBV12-5; CDR3: CASGLIGQDNTGELFF
size: NA; V: TRBV11-2; CDR3: CASSLDPLYEQYF
size: NA; V: TRBV7-2; CDR3: CASSLRPGLYSNQPQHF
size: NA; V: TRBV19; CDR3: CASSSVGTGAGNTIYF
size: NA; V: TRBV4-1; CDR3: CASSQGNRARGFF
size: NA; V: TRBV18; CDR3: CASSLSSGSYEQYF
size: NA; V: TRBV27; CDR3: CASSSRDRYSPLHF
size: NA; V: TRBV9; CDR3: CASSVEGTGFGYTF
size: NA; V: TRBV6-4; CDR3: CASSDSTGGETEAFF
size: NA; V: TRBV5-1; CDR3: CASSLGTDRGRQGYEQYF
size: NA; V: TRBV9; CDR3: CASSVGTPTVPGNTIYF
size: NA; V: TRBV6-5; CDR3: CASSQGPSYEQYF
size: NA; V: TRBV11-2; CDR3: CASTLERSGNTIYF
size: NA; V: TRBV6-1; CDR3: CASSEWGGDPNTEAFF
size: NA; V: TRBV11-1; CDR3: CASSSAITGGAYGYTF
size: NA; V: TRBV3-1/TRBV3-2; CDR3: CASSQVGLGREDEQYF
size: NA; V: TRBV24-1; CDR3: CATSDLGTSGRGEQFF